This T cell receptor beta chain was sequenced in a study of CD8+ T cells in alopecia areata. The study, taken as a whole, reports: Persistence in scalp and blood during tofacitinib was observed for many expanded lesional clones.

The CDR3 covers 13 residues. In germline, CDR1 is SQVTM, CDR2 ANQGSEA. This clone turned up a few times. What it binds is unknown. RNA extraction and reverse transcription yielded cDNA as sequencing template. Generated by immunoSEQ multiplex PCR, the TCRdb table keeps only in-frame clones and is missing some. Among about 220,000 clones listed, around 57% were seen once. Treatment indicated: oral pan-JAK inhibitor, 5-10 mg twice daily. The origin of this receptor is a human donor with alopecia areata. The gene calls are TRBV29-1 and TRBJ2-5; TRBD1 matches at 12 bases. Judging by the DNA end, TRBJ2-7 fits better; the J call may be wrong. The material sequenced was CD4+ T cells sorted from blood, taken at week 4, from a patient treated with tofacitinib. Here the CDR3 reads CSVGTGGEYEQYF. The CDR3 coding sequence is TGCAGCGTGGGGACAGGGGGCGAGTACGAGCAGTACTTC.